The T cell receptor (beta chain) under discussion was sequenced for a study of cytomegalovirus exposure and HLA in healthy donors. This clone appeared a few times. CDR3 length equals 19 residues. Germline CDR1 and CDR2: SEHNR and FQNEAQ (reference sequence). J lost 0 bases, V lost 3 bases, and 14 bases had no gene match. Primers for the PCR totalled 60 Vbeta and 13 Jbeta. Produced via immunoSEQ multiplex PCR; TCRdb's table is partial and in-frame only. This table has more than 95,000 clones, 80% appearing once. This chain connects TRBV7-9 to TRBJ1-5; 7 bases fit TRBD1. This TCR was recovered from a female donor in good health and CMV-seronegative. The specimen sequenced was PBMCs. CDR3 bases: TGTGCCAGCAGCTTTTATAACTGGACAGGATATTATAGCAATCAGCCCCAGCATTTT. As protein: CASSFYNWTGYYSNQPQHF.